Sequencing of this T cell receptor beta chain was carried out in a study of vaccination and CD4 T cells after COVID-19. Study overall: Each participant underwent a two-dose regimen of either the BNT162b2 or the mRNA-1273 vaccine.

Points on this clonotype: No antigen is known for it.

Overall study results and limits: Spike mono-reactivity held for 304 of 307 vaccine-specific clones in convalescent patients.

TCRdb itself ran the PCR reads through MiXCR, one entry per CDR3 protein. The sample has 26,000 or so distinct CDR3 sequences; 45% to 60% are singletons. Time point in this sample: late sampling 161 to 241 days after vaccination in a few convalescent patients. The sequence came from a human donor who had recovered from COVID-19. The specimen comprised CD4+ T cells from blood, sampled about 7 months after SARS-CoV-2 vaccination.

In DNA, the CDR3 is TGTGCCAGCAGTCACCAGGGGTCCAACTATGGCTACACCTTC. The encoded protein is CASSHQGSNYGYTF. This rearrangement joins TRBV6-2 or TRBV6-3 to TRBJ1-2, with D possibly matching TRBD1 (6 bases). This CDR3 is built from 14 residues. CDR1 and CDR2 (germline): MNHEY, SVGEGT. V was cut by 5 bases and J by 2 bases, with 12 bases left in between.